The T cell receptor (beta chain) under discussion was sequenced for a study of blood T cell repertoires in COVID-19. At the level of the study: The origin of the acute and convalescent COVID-19 samples was the United States, Italy and Spain.

This CDR3 region has 13 residues. The germline V gene encodes CDR1 GTSNPN and CDR2 SVGIG (reference sequence). V was clipped by 3 bases and J by 0 bases, with 6 bases between them. The assay was immunoSEQ multiplex PCR, and TCRdb's table has in-frame clones only and misses some. The table shows 200,000 or so clones, with about 86% occurring only once. Specimen: PBMCs or T cells enriched from blood (not recorded which). The chain recombines TRBV30 with TRBJ2-1, with D perhaps TRBD2 (6 bases). This sequence was found in a woman in her 40s with acute COVID-19. CDR3 residues: CAWSGGSYNEQFF. The CDR3 DNA reads TGTGCCTGGAGCGGGGGCTCCTACAATGAGCAGTTCTTC. Full variable domain (remainder filled in from reference TRBV30 and TRBJ2-1): SQTIHQWPATLVQPVGSPLSLECTVEGTSNPNLYWYRQAAGRGLQLLFYSVGIGQISSEVPQNLSASRPQDRQFILSSKKLLLSDSGFYLCAWSGGSYNEQFFGPGTRLTVL.